A single sample is the source of the 7 T cell receptor beta chains below, sequenced in a study of T cell clonality in common variable immunodeficiency. Regarding the study as a whole: In common variable immunodeficiency, TCR beta chains reportedly carried fewer deletions and N-nucleotide insertions.

Their specific antigens are unknown. Repertoires were generated with immunoSEQ multiplex PCR, while TCRdb's copy carries only in-frame clones and drops some. Singletons are absent from the sample, which has about 28,000 clones. The specimen was peripheral blood mononuclear cells. The receptors stem from a human donor with common variable immunodeficiency.

To note about this clone: Read data end 3 residues before the CDR3 end; the end is taken from the germline J gene. The rearrangement links TRBV7-8 to TRBJ2-3, with a weak D call TRBD1 (6 bases). The V gene lost 2 bases and the J gene lost 4 bases, with 13 bases spanning the gap. Looked up from germline, CDR1 is SGHVS and CDR2 is FQNEAQ. CDR3 length: 15 residues. The sequenced CDR3 bases are TGTGCCAGCAGCTTATCCAGGGGTTGGGCAGATACG. Its protein is CASSLSRGWADT. The whole CDR3 sequence reads CASSLSRGWADTQYF.

This clone occurred many times. The CDR3 goes on 3 residues after the read ends, and that part is filled in from the germline J gene. J is TRBJ2-5 and V is TRBV19, with D tentatively TRBD1 (5 bases). V gave up 5 bases and J gave up 4 bases, with 17 bases separating them. CDR1 LNHDA and CDR2 SQIVND come from the germline V gene (reference sequence). This CDR3 comprises 15 residues. The covered CDR3 bases are TGTGCCAGTAGTTCGAGGACATCAGGTGGAGAGACC. Protein sequence: CASSSRTSGGET. The whole CDR3 protein is CASSSRTSGGETQYF.

To note about this clone: The read falls 3 residues short of the CDR3 end, and the missing part is taken from the germline J gene. V gene TRBV30 combines with J gene TRBJ1-4, with TRBD1 as a possible D gene (6 bases). Trimming pared 5 bases from V and 8 bases from J, leaving 18 bases between. The CDR3 loop spans 14 amino acids. From germline, CDR1 is GTSNPN and CDR2 SVGIG (reference sequence). The sequenced CDR3 bases are TGTGCCTGGGGATCCTCGGGGGGCAGGGAAAAA. It encodes CAWGSSGGREK. Given in full, the CDR3 is CAWGSSGGREKLFF.

Ten or more counts support this clone. Sequencing ends 3 residues short of the CDR3 end; the germline J gene provides the rest. The rearrangement links TRBV4-1 to TRBJ2-7, with 10 bases matching TRBD2. V dropped 4 bases and J dropped 0; count of bases not matched to a gene: 3. Looked up from germline, CDR1 is MGHRA and CDR2 is YSYEKL. This CDR3 comprises 15 residues. The sequenced CDR3 bases are TGCGCCAGCAGCCCGAGGACTAGCGGCTCCTACGAG. The encoded protein is CASSPRTSGSYE. The complete CDR3 sequence is CASSPRTSGSYEQYF.

There are a few counts of this clone. The read terminates 3 residues before the CDR3 end, so the remaining end is supplied by the germline J gene. The identical CDR3 is also encoded by other nucleotide sequences in the sample. The chain combines TRBV19 with TRBJ2-6; 7 nucleotides line up with TRBD1. This CDR3 contains 17 residues. Losses at the gene ends were 0 bases for V and 4 bases for J; bases not matched to a gene: 6. CDR1 and CDR2 from the germline V gene are LNHDA and SQIVND (reference sequence). Here the CDR3 reads CASSIEEGGAGANVLTF. CDR3 DNA (partial): TGTGCCAGTAGTATAGAAGAAGGGGGCGCGGGGGCCAACGTC.

Many counts were recorded for this clone. The read ends 3 residues before the CDR3 terminus; that terminus is restored from the germline J gene. This chain connects TRBV29-1 to TRBJ2-1; 7 nucleotides match TRBD2. Germline CDR1 and CDR2: SQVTM and ANQGSEA. The junction had 11 bases not matched to a gene; V was cut back by 0 bases and J by 6 bases. The CDR3 extends over 16 amino acids. CDR3 bases read: TGCAGCGTTGAAGATACGGGGAGCGGGATGGGCAATGAG. It yields the protein CSVEDTGSGMGNE. The whole CDR3 protein reads CSVEDTGSGMGNEQFF.

At least ten counts were recorded for this clone. The observed sequence ends 3 residues before the CDR3 terminus, with the missing tail filled in from the germline J gene. The chain employs TRBV19 and TRBJ2-2; TRBD2 might be the D (5 bases). The CDR3 totals 15 residues. The V gene lost 7 bases and the J gene lost 7 bases, with 19 bases spanning the gap. Germline V gene sequence: CDR1 LNHDA, CDR2 SQIVND (reference sequence). This chain's CDR3 is CASMSRRSEGGELFF. The sequenced CDR3 bases are TGTGCCAGTATGTCCCGCAGGTCAGAGGGCGGGGAG.